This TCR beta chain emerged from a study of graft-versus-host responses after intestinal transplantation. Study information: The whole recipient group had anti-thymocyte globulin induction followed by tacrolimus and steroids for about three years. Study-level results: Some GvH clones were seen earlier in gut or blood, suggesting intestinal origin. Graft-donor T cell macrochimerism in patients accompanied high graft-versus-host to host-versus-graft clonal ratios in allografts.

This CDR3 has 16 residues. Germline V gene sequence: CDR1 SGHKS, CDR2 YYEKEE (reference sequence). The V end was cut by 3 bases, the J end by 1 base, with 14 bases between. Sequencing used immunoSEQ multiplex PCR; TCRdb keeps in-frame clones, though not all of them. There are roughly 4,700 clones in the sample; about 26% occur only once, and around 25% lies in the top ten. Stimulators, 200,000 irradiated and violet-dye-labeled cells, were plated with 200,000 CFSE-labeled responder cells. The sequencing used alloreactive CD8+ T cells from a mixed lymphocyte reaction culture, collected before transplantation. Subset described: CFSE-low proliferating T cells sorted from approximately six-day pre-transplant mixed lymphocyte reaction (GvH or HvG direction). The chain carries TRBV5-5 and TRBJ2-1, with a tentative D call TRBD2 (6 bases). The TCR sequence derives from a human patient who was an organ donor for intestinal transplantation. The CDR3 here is CASSSGSGTSYNEQFF. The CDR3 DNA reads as TGTGCCAGCAGCTCGGGCTCCGGGACTTCCTACAATGAGCAGTTCTTC.